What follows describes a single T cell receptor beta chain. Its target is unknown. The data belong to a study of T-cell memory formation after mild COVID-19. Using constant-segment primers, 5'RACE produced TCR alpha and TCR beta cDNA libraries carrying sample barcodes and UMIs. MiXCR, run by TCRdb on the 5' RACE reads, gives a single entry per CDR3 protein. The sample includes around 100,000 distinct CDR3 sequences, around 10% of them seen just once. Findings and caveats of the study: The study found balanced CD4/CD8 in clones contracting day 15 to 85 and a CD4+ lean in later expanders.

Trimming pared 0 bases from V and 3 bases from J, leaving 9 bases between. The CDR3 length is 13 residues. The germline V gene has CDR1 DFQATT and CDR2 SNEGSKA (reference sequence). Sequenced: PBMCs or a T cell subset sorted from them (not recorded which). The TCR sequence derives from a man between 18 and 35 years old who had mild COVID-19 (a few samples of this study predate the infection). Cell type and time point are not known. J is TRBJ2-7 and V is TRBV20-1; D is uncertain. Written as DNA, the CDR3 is TGCAGTGCTAGAGATGAAACCGACTACGAGCAGTACTTC. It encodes CSARDETDYEQYF.